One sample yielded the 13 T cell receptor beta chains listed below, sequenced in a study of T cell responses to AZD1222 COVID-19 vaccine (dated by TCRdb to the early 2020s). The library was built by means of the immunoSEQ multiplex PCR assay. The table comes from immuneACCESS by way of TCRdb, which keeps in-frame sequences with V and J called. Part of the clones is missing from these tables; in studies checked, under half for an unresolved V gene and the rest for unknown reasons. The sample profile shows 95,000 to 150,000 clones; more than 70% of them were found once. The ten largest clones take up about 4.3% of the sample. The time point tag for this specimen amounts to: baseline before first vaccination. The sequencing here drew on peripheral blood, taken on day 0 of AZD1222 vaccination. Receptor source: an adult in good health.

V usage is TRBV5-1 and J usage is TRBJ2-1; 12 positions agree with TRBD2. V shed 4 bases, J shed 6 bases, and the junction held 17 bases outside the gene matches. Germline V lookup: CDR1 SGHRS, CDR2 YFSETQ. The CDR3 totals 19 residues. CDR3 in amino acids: CASSPALSTSGSFLNEQFF. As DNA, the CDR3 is TGCGCCAGCAGCCCGGCCCTCTCGACTAGCGGGAGTTTTCTCAATGAGCAGTTCTTC.

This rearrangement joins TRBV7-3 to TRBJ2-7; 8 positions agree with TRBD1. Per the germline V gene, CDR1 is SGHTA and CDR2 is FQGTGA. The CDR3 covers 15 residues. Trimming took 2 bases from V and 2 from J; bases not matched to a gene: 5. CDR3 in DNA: TGTGCCAGCAGCTTAGAACAGGGGGGCCCCTACGAGCAGTACTTC. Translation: CASSLEQGGPYEQYF.

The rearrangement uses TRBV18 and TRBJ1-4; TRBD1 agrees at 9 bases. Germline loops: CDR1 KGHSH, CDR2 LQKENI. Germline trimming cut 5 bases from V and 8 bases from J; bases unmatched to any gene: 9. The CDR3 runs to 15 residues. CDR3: CASSNNRGQGEKLFF. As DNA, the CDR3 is TGTGCCAGCTCAAATAACAGGGGGCAAGGAGAAAAACTGTTTTTT.

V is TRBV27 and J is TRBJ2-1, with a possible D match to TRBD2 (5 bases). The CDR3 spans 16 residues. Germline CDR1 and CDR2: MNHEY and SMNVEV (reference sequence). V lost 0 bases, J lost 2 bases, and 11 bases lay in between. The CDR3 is CASSLSPSTAYNEQFF. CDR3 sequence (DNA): TGTGCCAGCAGTTTATCGCCTAGCACCGCCTACAATGAGCAGTTCTTC.

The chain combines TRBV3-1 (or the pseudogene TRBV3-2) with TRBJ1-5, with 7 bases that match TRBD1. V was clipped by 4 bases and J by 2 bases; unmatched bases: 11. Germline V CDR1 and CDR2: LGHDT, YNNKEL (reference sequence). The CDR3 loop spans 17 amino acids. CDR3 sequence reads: CASSPPTGTLGNQPQHF. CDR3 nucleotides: TGTGCCAGCAGCCCCCCGACAGGGACGTTAGGCAATCAGCCCCAGCATTTT.

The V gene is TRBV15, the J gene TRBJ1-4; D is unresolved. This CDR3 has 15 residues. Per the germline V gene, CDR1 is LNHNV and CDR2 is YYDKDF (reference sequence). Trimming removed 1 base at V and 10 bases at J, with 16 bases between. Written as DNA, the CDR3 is TGTGCCACCAGCAGAGGGGGTCGGGCTTCAGTAAAACTGTTTTTT. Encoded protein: CATSRGGRASVKLFF.

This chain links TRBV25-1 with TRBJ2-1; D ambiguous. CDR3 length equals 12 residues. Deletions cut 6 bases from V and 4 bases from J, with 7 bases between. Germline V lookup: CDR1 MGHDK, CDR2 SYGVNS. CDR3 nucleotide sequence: TGTGCCAGCAGGCCGGATTACAATGAGCAGTTCTTC. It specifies CASRPDYNEQFF.

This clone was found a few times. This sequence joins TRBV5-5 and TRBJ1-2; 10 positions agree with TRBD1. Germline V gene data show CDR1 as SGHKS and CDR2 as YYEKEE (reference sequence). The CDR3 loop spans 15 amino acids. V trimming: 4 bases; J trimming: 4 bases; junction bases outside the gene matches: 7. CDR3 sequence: CASSPGQGRSYGYTF. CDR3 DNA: TGTGCCAGCAGCCCGGGACAGGGGAGGTCCTATGGCTACACCTTC.

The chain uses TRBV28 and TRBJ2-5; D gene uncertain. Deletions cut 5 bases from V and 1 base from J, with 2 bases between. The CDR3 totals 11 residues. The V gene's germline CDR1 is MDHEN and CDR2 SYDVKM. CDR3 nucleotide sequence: TGTGCCAGCAGTGCCCAAGAGACCCAGTACTTC. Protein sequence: CASSAQETQYF.

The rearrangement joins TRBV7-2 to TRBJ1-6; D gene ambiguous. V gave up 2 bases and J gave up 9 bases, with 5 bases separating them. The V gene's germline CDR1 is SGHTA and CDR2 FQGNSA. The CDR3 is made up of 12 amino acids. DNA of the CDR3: TGTGCCAGCAGCTTATACGGTTCACCCCTCCACTTT. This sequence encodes CASSLYGSPLHF. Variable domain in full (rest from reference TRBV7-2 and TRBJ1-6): GAGVSQSPSNKVTEKGKDVELRCDPISGHTALYWYRQSLGQGLEFLIYFQGNSAPDKSGLPSDRFSAERTGGSVSTLTIQRTQQEDSAVYLCASSLYGSPLHFGNGTRLTVT.

The CDR3: CASSYGAGQGGYEQYF. The CDR3 nucleotides are TGTGCCAGCAGCTATGGGGCGGGACAGGGGGGCTACGAGCAGTACTTC. The gene calls are TRBV27 and TRBJ2-7; 11 bases fit TRBD1. Germline V gives CDR1 MNHEY, CDR2 SMNVEV (reference sequence). The CDR3 is 16 amino acids. Trimming removed 6 bases from V and 3 bases from J; junction bases left unmatched: 10.

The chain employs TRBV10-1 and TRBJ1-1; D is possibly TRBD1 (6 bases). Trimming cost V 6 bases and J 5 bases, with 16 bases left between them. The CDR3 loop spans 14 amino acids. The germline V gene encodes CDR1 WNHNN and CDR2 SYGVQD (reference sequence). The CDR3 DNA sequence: TGCGCCAGCAGCGAGAGGACAGCACGGACTGAAGCTTTCTTT. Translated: CASSERTARTEAFF.

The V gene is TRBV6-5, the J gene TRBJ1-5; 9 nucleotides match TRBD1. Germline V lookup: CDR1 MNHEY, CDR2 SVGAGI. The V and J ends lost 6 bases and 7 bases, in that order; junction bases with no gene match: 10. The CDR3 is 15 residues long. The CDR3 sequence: CASRSSGTGRQPQHF. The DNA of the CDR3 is TGTGCCAGCAGATCTTCCGGGACAGGGAGGCAGCCCCAGCATTTT.